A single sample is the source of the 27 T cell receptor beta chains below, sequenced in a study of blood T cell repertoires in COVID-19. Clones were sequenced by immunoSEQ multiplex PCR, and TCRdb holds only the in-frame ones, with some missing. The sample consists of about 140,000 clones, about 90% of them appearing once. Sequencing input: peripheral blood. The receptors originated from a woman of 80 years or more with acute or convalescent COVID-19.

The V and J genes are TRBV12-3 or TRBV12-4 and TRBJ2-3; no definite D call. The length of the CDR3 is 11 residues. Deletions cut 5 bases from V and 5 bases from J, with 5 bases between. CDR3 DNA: TGTGCCAGCAGTGTCAGAGATACGCAGTATTTT. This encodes CASSVRDTQYF.

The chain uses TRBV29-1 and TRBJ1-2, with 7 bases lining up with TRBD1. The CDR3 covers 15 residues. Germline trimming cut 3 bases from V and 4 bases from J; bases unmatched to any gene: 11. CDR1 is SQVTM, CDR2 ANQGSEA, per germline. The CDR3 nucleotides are TGCAGCGTTGAGGCTGCTCGGACAGGACCCTATGGCTACACCTTC. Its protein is CSVEAARTGPYGYTF.

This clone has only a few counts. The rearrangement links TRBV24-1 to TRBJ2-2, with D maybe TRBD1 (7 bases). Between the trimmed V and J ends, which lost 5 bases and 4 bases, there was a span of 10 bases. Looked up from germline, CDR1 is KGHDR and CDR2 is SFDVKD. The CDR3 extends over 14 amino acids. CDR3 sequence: CATSVQGGTGELFF. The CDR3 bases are TGTGCCACCAGTGTCCAGGGGGGCACCGGGGAGCTGTTTTTT.

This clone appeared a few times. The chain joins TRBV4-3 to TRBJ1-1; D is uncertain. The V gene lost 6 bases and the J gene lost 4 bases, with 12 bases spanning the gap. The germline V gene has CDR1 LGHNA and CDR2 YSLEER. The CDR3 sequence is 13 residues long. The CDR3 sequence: CASSQWEGTEAFF. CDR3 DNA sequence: TGCGCCAGCAGTCAATGGGAGGGCACTGAAGCTTTCTTT.

For the CDR3, the DNA is TGCGCCAGCAGCTTGGTACCGGGTAATGATGAAAAACTGTTTTTT. Protein product: CASSLVPGNDEKLFF. This chain links TRBV5-1 with TRBJ1-4; D call uncertain. The V and J ends lost 0 bases and 6 bases respectively, with 12 bases between them. Looked up from germline, CDR1 is SGHRS and CDR2 is YFSETQ. The CDR3 loop spans 15 amino acids.

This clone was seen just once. The chain's CDR3 is CATSTGRNYGYTF. CDR3 in DNA: TGTGCCACCAGCACAGGGAGGAACTATGGCTACACCTTC. The V call is TRBV15, the J call TRBJ1-2, with D perhaps matching TRBD1 (5 bases). The CDR3 is 13 amino acids. V gave up 4 bases and J gave up 2 bases, with 8 bases separating them. Germline CDR1 is LNHNV and CDR2 is YYDKDF (reference sequence).

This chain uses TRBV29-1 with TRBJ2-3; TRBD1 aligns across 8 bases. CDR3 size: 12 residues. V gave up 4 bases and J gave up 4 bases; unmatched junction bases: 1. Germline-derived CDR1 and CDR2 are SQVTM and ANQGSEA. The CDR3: CSVATGADTQYF. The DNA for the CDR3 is TGCAGCGTTGCGACAGGGGCAGATACGCAGTATTTT.

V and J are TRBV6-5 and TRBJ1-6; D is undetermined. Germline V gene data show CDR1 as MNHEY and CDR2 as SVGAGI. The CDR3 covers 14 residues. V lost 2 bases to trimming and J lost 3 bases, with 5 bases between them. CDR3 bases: TGTGCCAGCAGTTACGGCAGCTATAATTCACCCCTCCACTTT. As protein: CASSYGSYNSPLHF.

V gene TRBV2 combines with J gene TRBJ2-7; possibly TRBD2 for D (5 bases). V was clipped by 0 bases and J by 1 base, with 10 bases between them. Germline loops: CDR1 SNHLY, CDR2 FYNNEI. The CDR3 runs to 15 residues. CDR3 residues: CASSEALAVSYEQYF. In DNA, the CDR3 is TGTGCCAGCAGTGAAGCTCTAGCTGTGTCCTACGAGCAGTACTTC.

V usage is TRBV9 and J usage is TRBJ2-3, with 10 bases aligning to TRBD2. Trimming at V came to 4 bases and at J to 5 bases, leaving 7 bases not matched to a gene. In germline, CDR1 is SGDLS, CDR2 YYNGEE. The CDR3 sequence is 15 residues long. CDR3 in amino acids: CASSHTSGVVDTQYF. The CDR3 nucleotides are TGTGCCAGCAGCCATACTAGCGGGGTCGTAGATACGCAGTATTTT.

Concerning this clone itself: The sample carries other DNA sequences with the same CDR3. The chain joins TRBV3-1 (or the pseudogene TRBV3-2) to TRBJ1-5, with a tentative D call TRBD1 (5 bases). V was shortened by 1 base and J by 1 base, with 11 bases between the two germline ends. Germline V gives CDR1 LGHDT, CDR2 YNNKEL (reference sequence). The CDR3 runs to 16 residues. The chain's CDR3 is CASSQAGGGSNQPQHF. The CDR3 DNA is TGTGCCAGCAGCCAAGCCGGGGGGGGGAGCAATCAGCCCCAGCATTTT.

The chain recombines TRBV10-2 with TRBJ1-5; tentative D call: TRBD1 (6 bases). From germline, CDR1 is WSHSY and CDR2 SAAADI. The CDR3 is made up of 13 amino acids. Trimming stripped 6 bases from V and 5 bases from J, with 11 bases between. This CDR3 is CASSTGFDQPQHF. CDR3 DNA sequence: TGCGCCAGCAGCACAGGGTTCGATCAGCCCCAGCATTTT.

CDR3 loop: CASSSTKVAGGTYNEQFF. The CDR3 nucleotides read TGTGCCAGCAGCTCGACTAAGGTAGCGGGGGGGACCTACAATGAGCAGTTCTTC. This chain connects TRBV7-9 to TRBJ2-1, with 11 nucleotides matching TRBD2. CDR3 length equals 18 residues. V was pared by 4 bases and J by 2 bases, with 10 bases of the junction left unmatched. Germline V CDR1 and CDR2: SEHNR, FQNEAQ (reference sequence).

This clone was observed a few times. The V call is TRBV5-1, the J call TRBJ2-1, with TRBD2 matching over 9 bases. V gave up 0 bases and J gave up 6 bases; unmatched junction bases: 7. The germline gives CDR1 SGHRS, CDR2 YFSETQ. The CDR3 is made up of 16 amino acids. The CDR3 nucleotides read TGCGCCAGCAGCTTGGCCGGAGCGGGGGGCCTCAATGAGCAGTTCTTC. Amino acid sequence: CASSLAGAGGLNEQFF.

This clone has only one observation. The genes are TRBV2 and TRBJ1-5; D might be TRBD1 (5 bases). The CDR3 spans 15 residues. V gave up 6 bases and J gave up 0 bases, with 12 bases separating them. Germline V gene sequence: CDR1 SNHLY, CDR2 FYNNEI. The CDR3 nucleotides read TGTGCCAGCAGGGGGGGGGATAGTAGCAATCAGCCCCAGCATTTT. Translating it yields CASRGGDSSNQPQHF.

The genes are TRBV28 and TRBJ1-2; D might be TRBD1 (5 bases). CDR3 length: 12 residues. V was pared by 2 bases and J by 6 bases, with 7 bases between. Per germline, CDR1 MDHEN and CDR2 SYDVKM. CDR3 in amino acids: CASSLTGDGYTF. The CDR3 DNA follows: TGTGCCAGCAGTTTAACGGGGGATGGCTACACCTTC.

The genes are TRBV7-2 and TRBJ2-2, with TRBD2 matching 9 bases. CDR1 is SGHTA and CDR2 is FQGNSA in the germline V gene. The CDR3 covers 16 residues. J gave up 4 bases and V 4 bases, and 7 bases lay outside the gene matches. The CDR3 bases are TGTGCCAGCAGCTCACGGGGGGGACTAGCCACCGGGGAGCTGTTTTTT. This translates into CASSSRGGLATGELFF.

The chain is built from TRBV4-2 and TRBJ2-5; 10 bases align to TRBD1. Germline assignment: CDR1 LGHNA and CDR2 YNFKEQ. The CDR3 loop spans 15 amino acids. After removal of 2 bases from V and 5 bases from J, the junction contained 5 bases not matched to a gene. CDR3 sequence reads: CASSQLTGGSETQYF. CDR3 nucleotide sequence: TGTGCCAGCAGCCAATTGACAGGGGGCTCGGAGACCCAGTACTTC.

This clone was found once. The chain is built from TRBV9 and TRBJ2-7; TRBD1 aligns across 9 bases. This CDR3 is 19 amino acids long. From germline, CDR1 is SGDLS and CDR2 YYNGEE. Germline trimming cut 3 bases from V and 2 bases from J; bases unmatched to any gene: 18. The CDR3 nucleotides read TGTGCCAGCAGCGGTGGGGAGGGACAGGGTGGAATTCGGACCTACGAGCAGTACTTC. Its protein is CASSGGEGQGGIRTYEQYF.

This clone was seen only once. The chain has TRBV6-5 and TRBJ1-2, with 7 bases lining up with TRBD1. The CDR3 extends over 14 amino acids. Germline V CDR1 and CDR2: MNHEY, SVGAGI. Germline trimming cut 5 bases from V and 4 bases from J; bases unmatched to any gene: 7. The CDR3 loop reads CASSTSQGFYGYTF. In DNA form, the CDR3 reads TGTGCCAGCAGTACCTCACAGGGGTTCTATGGCTACACCTTC.

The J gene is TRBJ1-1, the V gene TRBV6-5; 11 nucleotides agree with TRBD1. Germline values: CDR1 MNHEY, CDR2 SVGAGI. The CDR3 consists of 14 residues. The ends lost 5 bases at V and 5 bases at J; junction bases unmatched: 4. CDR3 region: CASSRGQGVTEAFF. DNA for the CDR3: TGTGCCAGCAGTAGGGGACAGGGGGTGACTGAAGCTTTCTTT.

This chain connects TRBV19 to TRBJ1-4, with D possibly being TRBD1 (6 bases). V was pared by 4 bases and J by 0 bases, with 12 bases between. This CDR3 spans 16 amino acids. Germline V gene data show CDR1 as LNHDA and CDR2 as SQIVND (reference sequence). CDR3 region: CASSTLDSATNEKLFF. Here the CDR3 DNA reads TGTGCCAGTAGTACCCTGGACAGTGCAACTAATGAAAAACTGTTTTTT. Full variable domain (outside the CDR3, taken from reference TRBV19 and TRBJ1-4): DGGITQSPKYLFRKEGQNVTLSCEQNLNHDAMYWYRQDPGQGLRLIYYSQIVNDFQKGDIAEGYSVSREKKESFPLTVTSAQKNPTAFYLCASSTLDSATNEKLFFGSGTQLSVL.

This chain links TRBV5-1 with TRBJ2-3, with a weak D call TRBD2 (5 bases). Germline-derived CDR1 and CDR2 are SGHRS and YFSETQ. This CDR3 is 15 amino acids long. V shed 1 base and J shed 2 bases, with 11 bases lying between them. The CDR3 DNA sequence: TGCGCCAGCAGCTTGTTACGGGGAACCACAGATACGCAGTATTTT. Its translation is CASSLLRGTTDTQYF.

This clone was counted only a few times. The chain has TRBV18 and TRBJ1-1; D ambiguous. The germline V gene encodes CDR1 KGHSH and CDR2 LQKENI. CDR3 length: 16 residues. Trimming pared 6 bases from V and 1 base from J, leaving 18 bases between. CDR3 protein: CASSALNTPTNTEAFF. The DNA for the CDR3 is TGTGCCAGCTCGGCCTTAAATACACCCACGAACACTGAAGCTTTCTTT. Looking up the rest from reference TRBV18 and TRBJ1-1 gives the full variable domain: NAGVMQNPRHLVRRRGQEARLRCSPMKGHSHVYWYRQLPEEGLKFMVYLQKENIIDESGMPKERFSAEFPKEGPSILRIQQVVRGDSAAYFCASSALNTPTNTEAFFGQGTRLTVV.

The CDR3: CASSNGQIAKNIQYF. The CDR3 nucleotides are TGTGCCAGCTCCAACGGACAGATAGCCAAAAACATTCAGTACTTC. The chain combines TRBV18 with TRBJ2-4, with TRBD1 as a possible D gene (6 bases). Germline CDR1 and CDR2: KGHSH and LQKENI. Trimming pared 6 bases from V and 0 bases from J, leaving 12 bases between. CDR3 length: 15 residues.

The CDR3 sequence is CAIRQGNSGNTIYF. CDR3 sequence (DNA): TGTGCCATCAGGCAGGGGAACTCTGGAAACACCATATATTTT. The rearrangement links TRBV10-3 to TRBJ1-3; D may be TRBD1 (6 bases). Trimming stripped 6 bases from V and 0 bases from J, with 9 bases between. CDR1 and CDR2 (germline): ENHRY, SYGVKD. The CDR3 runs to 14 residues.

The CDR3 nucleotides read TGTGCCAGCAGCTTGACGGGGGGGGCCCCAGAGACCCAGTACTTC. Protein product: CASSLTGGAPETQYF. The V and J genes are TRBV7-9 and TRBJ2-5, with 8 bases lining up with TRBD2. V lost 3 bases and J lost 4; bases outside the gene matches: 7. Germline V gene sequence: CDR1 SEHNR, CDR2 FQNEAQ (reference sequence). The CDR3 consists of 15 residues.